Shown below are 8 T cell receptor beta chains from a single sample sequenced in a study of follicular helper T cells after annual influenza vaccination. Time point in this sample: 2013-2014 season, 7 days after vaccination. This table comes from immunoSEQ multiplex PCR, and its TCRdb copy is limited to in-frame clones, with some not included. The repertoire holds roughly 9,900 clones, with about 86% as singletons. The specimen was CXCR5- memory CD4+ T cells sorted from blood, collected 7 days after influenza vaccination. These receptors were obtained from an adult who received the influenza vaccine.

The gene calls are TRBV7-2 and TRBJ2-5; TRBD2 matches 7 bases. The V segment lost 6 bases and the J segment 3 bases; nucleotides outside the gene matches: 7. This CDR3 has 14 residues. Germline assignment: CDR1 SGHTA and CDR2 FQGNSA. As DNA, the CDR3 is TGTGCCAGCAGTTACCGGGACTATGAAGAGACCCAGTACTTC. Protein sequence: CASSYRDYEETQYF.

This clone was counted a single time. J is TRBJ2-1 and V is TRBV6-5; TRBD1 or TRBD2 may be the D gene (5 bases each). This CDR3 is 16 amino acids long. V was cut by 1 base and J by 5 bases, with 15 bases left in between. Per the germline V gene, CDR1 is MNHEY and CDR2 is SVGAGI. DNA of the CDR3: TGTGCCAGCAGTTACTTAGTTGGGACCGGACACAATGAGCAGTTCTTC. Translated, it gives CASSYLVGTGHNEQFF.

This clone is a singleton in its sample. The chain has TRBV18 and TRBJ1-4; D is possibly TRBD1 (5 bases). Trimming pared 6 bases from V and 0 bases from J, leaving 8 bases between. Germline V lookup: CDR1 KGHSH, CDR2 LQKENI. The CDR3 has 14 amino acids. The CDR3 coding sequence is TGTGCCAGCTCCAGGGAAACAACTAATGAAAAACTGTTTTTT. Residues: CASSRETTNEKLFF.

The genes are TRBV6-5 and TRBJ2-7; D tentatively reads TRBD1 or TRBD2 (5 bases each). The CDR3 has 15 residues. V was shortened by 4 bases and J by 1 base, with 14 bases between the two germline ends. Germline lookup yields CDR1 MNHEY and CDR2 SVGAGI. The CDR3 sequence: CASSFRQGGSYEQYF. The CDR3 DNA is TGTGCCAGCAGTTTCCGGCAGGGCGGGTCCTACGAGCAGTACTTC.

CDR3 amino acids: CASSEGSHEQYF. DNA for the CDR3: TGTGCCAGCAGCGAGGGGTCCCACGAGCAGTACTTC. The chain employs TRBV7-2 and TRBJ2-7; D may correspond to TRBD1 or TRBD2 (5 bases each). Trimming stripped 5 bases from V and 5 bases from J, with 10 bases between. The CDR3 sequence is 12 residues long. The germline V gene encodes CDR1 SGHTA and CDR2 FQGNSA. The whole variable domain, filled in from reference TRBV7-2 and TRBJ2-7, reads GAGVSQSPSNKVTEKGKDVELRCDPISGHTALYWYRQSLGQGLEFLIYFQGNSAPDKSGLPSDRFSAERTGGSVSTLTIQRTQQEDSAVYLCASSEGSHEQYFGPGTRLTVT.

V gene TRBV5-5 combines with J gene TRBJ2-7; D gene unclear. Per the germline V gene, CDR1 is SGHKS and CDR2 is YYEKEE (reference sequence). Trimming took off 0 bases at V and 2 bases at J, with 12 bases between the two ends. This CDR3 contains 15 residues. The CDR3, as DNA: TGTGCCAGCAGCTTGGGGGTGAGGTCGGCCTACGAGCAGTACTTC. Its translation: CASSLGVRSAYEQYF.

The rearrangement links TRBV5-8 to TRBJ1-5; 7 bases are a match to TRBD1. The junction had 3 bases not matched to a gene; V was cut back by 2 bases and J by 1 base. The CDR3 loop spans 15 amino acids. Per germline, CDR1 SGHTS and CDR2 YDEGEE. CDR3 in amino acids: CASSFYRGSNQPQHF. DNA of the CDR3: TGTGCCAGCAGCTTCTACAGGGGAAGCAATCAGCCCCAGCATTTT. Together with reference TRBV5-8 and TRBJ1-5, the CDR3 gives the full variable domain: EAGVTQSPTHLIKTRGQQATLRCSPISGHTSVYWYQQALGLGLQFLLWYDEGEERNRGNFPPRFSGRQFPNYSSELNVNALELEDSALYLCASSFYRGSNQPQHFGDGTRLSIL.

The J gene is TRBJ1-2, the V gene TRBV28; D uncertain. V was trimmed by 7 bases and J by 6 bases, leaving 12 bases between them. This CDR3 region has 12 residues. The germline V gene encodes CDR1 MDHEN and CDR2 SYDVKM. The CDR3 spells CASINQVDGYTF. In DNA, the CDR3 is TGTGCCAGCATCAATCAGGTGGATGGCTACACCTTC.